What follows is one T cell receptor beta chain and its context. Antigen: not known. An end of the junction does not agree with germline; a read error may underlie this. The CDR3 contains 15 residues. Looked up from germline, CDR1 is WNHNN and CDR2 is SYGVQD (reference sequence). The sample belongs to a study of graft-versus-host responses after intestinal transplantation. Study-level background: Grafts were multivisceral, liver-intestinal, or isolated intestinal. Induction with anti-thymocyte globulin, then tacrolimus and steroids for roughly three years, was given to all recipients.

Produced via immunoSEQ multiplex PCR; TCRdb's table is partial and in-frame only. The repertoire consists of fewer than 120,000 clones, with 85% to 95% occurring once and the leading ten covering 0.45% to 0.65%. Regarding the study as a whole: Within the allografts of patients who had graft-donor T cell macrochimerism, graft-versus-host to host-versus-graft clonal ratios were high. GvH clones were found in recipient marrow; some appeared first in ileum or blood.

This TCR came from a human donor who received an intestinal transplant. The chain couples TRBV10-1 to TRBJ2-1; D might be TRBD1 or TRBD2, each matching 5 bases. The starting material was unstimulated CD8+ T cells sorted from spleen or lymph node cells, obtained before intestinal transplant. The CDR3 DNA sequence: TGCGCCAGCAGAGAGTCTGGGGGACGCGAGGCCGAGCAGTTCTTC. Translation gives CASRESGGREAEQFF.